The 23 T cell receptor beta chains presented below share a single source sample, sequenced in a study of patients and donors after allogeneic stem cell transplantation. TCRdb independently ran MiXCR on the RT-PCR reads; one entry per CDR3 protein. This sample has about 200,000 distinct CDR3 sequences, with more than 35% found just once. Source material: blood, either unsorted or a sorted T cell fraction (not recorded which). The receptor source for this set is a human donor who was either an allogeneic HSCT recipient or a stem cell or donor lymphocyte infusion donor (not recorded which). It is not recorded whose cells these are; they may come from a transplant donor.

This clonotype was recorded a few times. This chain links TRBV12-3 or TRBV12-4 with TRBJ1-2; D gene unclear. V dropped 7 bases and J dropped 6 bases, with 15 bases sitting between them. There are 13 residues in the CDR3. CDR3 protein: CASKPTTSDGYTF. The DNA for the CDR3 is TGTGCCAGCAAACCAACGACATCGGATGGCTACACCTTC.

Only a few counts were recorded for this clonotype. The chain joins TRBV29-1 to TRBJ2-3; 10 bases are shared with TRBD2. This CDR3 is 13 amino acids long. Trimming took 4 bases from V and 3 from J; bases not matched to a gene: 1. In germline, CDR1 is SQVTM, CDR2 ANQGSEA. The CDR3 nucleotides read TGCAGCGTTGTAGCGGGGGGAACAGATACGCAGTATTTT. It codes for CSVVAGGTDTQYF.

This clonotype was detected a few times. This chain connects TRBV3-1 to TRBJ2-3; the D gene is possibly TRBD2 (5 bases). V lost 5 bases to trimming and J lost 2 bases, with 11 bases between them. Germline V gene sequence: CDR1 LGHDT, CDR2 YNNKEL (reference sequence). The CDR3 is 14 residues long. CDR3 DNA: TGTGCCAGCAGCACCGGAGGTATCACAGATACGCAGTATTTT. This sequence encodes CASSTGGITDTQYF.

J is TRBJ1-3 and V is TRBV7-7; D remains unclear. The CDR3 consists of 15 residues. Trimming stripped 4 bases from V and 0 bases from J, with 10 bases between. Germline CDR1 SSHAT, CDR2 FNYEAQ (reference sequence). The CDR3 reads CASSSGLGSGNTIYF. The CDR3 region has the DNA TGTGCCAGCAGCTCCGGTTTAGGCTCTGGAAACACCATATATTTT.

This sequence joins TRBV6-7 and TRBJ1-4, with D tentatively TRBD1 (5 bases). TRBV6-7 is treated as an ORF (open reading frame) with a function not yet certain. This CDR3 is built from 14 residues. V gave up 4 bases and J gave up 8 bases, with 14 bases separating them. This CDR3 reads CASSFLGTGEKLFF. As DNA, the CDR3 is TGTGCCAGCAGTTTCTTAGGGACTGGAGAAAAACTGTTTTTT.

The rearrangement uses TRBV5-6 and TRBJ1-6; D gene ambiguous. With 2 bases removed from V and 7 bases from J, the gap between germline ends came to 10 bases. The CDR3 covers 14 residues. In germline, CDR1 is SGHDT, CDR2 YYEEEE. CDR3 in amino acids: CASSLSPLNSPLHF. The CDR3 DNA sequence: TGTGCCAGCAGCTTATCTCCTCTCAATTCACCCCTCCACTTT.

The J gene is TRBJ2-5, the V gene TRBV29-1; TRBD2 matches at 7 bases. The CDR3 length is 14 residues. Trimming cost V 4 bases and J 4 bases; bases outside gene matches: 9. Germline lookup yields CDR1 SQVTM and CDR2 ANQGSEA. CDR3 in amino acids: CSVAPGRVGETQYF. The CDR3 bases are TGCAGCGTTGCTCCAGGGAGGGTAGGAGAGACCCAGTACTTC.

This clonotype was detected a few times. This sequence joins TRBV10-3 and TRBJ1-1; D might be TRBD1 (6 bases). This CDR3 is built from 13 residues. V gave up 7 bases and J gave up 1 base, with 10 bases separating them. Germline CDR1 and CDR2: ENHRY and SYGVKD. The CDR3 sequence is CAIMSDRNTEAFF. CDR3 DNA: TGTGCCATCATGTCGGACAGGAACACTGAAGCTTTCTTT.

This sequence joins TRBV20-1 and TRBJ2-3; the D is unclear. This CDR3 is 12 amino acids long. V was shortened by 2 bases and J by 2 bases, with 5 bases between the two germline ends. Germline V gene sequence: CDR1 DFQATT, CDR2 SNEGSKA (reference sequence). CDR3 sequence (DNA): TGCAGTGCTAGACAGGTCACAGATACGCAGTATTTT. This encodes CSARQVTDTQYF.

The chain couples TRBV27 to TRBJ2-1; maybe TRBD1 (6 bases). CDR1 and CDR2 from the germline V gene are MNHEY and SMNVEV (reference sequence). CDR3 length: 16 amino acids. The V and J ends lost 5 bases and 1 base respectively, with 15 bases between them. Here the CDR3 reads CASSPRLGGSYNEQFF. Here the CDR3 DNA reads TGTGCCAGCAGTCCCAGGCTAGGGGGTTCCTACAATGAGCAGTTCTTC.

CDR3 nucleotides: TGCGCCAGCAGCTTGGAAGGGGCGGAGTACACTGAAGCTTTCTTT. Its protein is CASSLEGAEYTEAFF. The rearrangement joins TRBV5-1 to TRBJ1-1; possibly TRBD1 for D (5 bases). Deletions cut 0 bases from V and 3 bases from J, with 12 bases between. The CDR3 has 15 amino acids. Germline V lookup: CDR1 SGHRS, CDR2 YFSETQ.

This chain joins TRBV2 and TRBJ1-1; D is ambiguous. The CDR3 is 14 amino acids. Germline V gene lookup returns CDR1 SNHLY and CDR2 FYNNEI. V dropped 7 bases and J dropped 0 bases, with 12 bases sitting between them. The CDR3 spells CASTEWGMNTEAFF. The CDR3 nucleotides are TGTGCCAGCACCGAGTGGGGAATGAACACTGAAGCTTTCTTT.

This clonotype was seen repeatedly, ten times or more. The chain recombines TRBV6-5 with TRBJ1-5; D unclear. The V end lost 0 bases, the J end lost 7 bases, and 7 bases lay between the germline ends. CDR1 is MNHEY and CDR2 is SVGAGI in the germline V gene. The CDR3 length is 13 residues. CDR3 nucleotides: TGTGCCAGCAGTTACTCGACGCGCCAGCCCCAGCATTTT. This gives the protein CASSYSTRQPQHF.

This clonotype has just a few counts. V usage is TRBV5-1 and J usage is TRBJ1-5; D is perhaps TRBD1 (6 bases). In germline, CDR1 is SGHRS, CDR2 YFSETQ. CDR3 length: 13 amino acids. The V end was cut by 3 bases, the J end by 7 bases, with 11 bases between. CDR3 nucleotides: TGCGCCAGCAGCTCACAGGGAGGACAGCCCCAGCATTTT. It codes for CASSSQGGQPQHF.

A few counts support this clonotype. The CDR3 region is CASSQAGASYGYTF. The DNA of the CDR3 is TGTGCCAGCAGCCAAGCGGGGGCCTCCTATGGCTACACCTTC. The rearrangement joins TRBV3-1 to TRBJ1-2, with D tentatively TRBD1 (6 bases). The ends were cut back, 1 base at V and 4 bases at J, with 10 bases in the middle. Germline V CDR1 and CDR2: LGHDT, YNNKEL (reference sequence). The CDR3 covers 14 residues. The whole variable domain, filled in from reference TRBV3-1 and TRBJ1-2, reads DTAVSQTPKYLVTQMGNDKSIKCEQNLGHDTMYWYKQDSKKFLKIMFSYNNKELIINETVPNRFSPKSPDKAHLNLHINSLELGDSAVYFCASSQAGASYGYTFGSGTRLTVV.

The table lists this clonotype with a count of one. The genes are TRBV4-2 and TRBJ1-3; no reliable D call. From germline, CDR1 is LGHNA and CDR2 YNFKEQ. The CDR3 is made up of 13 amino acids. Trimming pared 0 bases from V and 5 bases from J, leaving 5 bases between. The CDR3 is CASSQDTRNTIYF. CDR3 DNA: TGTGCCAGCAGCCAAGATACAAGAAACACCATATATTTT.

The chain recombines TRBV2 with TRBJ1-1, with D unresolved. Per the germline V gene, CDR1 is SNHLY and CDR2 is FYNNEI. The CDR3 extends over 13 amino acids. V was clipped by 2 bases and J by 3 bases, with 7 bases between them. The CDR3 is CASSERVYTEAFF. CDR3 DNA: TGTGCCAGCAGTGAAAGGGTTTACACTGAAGCTTTCTTT. The whole variable domain, filled in from reference TRBV2 and TRBJ1-1, reads EPEVTQTPSHQVTQMGQEVILRCVPISNHLYFYWYRQILGQKVEFLVSFYNNEISEKSEIFDDQFSVERPDGSNFTLKIRSTKLEDSAMYFCASSERVYTEAFFGQGTRLTVV.

This clonotype was seen only once. The chain couples TRBV18 to TRBJ2-7; 9 bases map to TRBD2. The ends lost 3 bases at V and 0 bases at J; junction bases unmatched: 3. There are 15 residues in the CDR3. CDR1 and CDR2 (germline): KGHSH, LQKENI. In nucleotides, the CDR3 is TGTGCCAGCTCACCTGCAGCGGGGGGCTCCTACGAGCAGTACTTC. Protein: CASSPAAGGSYEQYF.

The chain combines TRBV24-1 with TRBJ1-5, with TRBD1 as a possible D gene (5 bases). Germline V gene lookup returns CDR1 KGHDR and CDR2 SFDVKD. The CDR3 is 15 residues long. V was shortened by 0 bases and J by 1 base, with 6 bases between the two germline ends. CDR3 in DNA: TGTGCCACCAGTGATTTGAGGGACAGCAATCAGCCCCAGCATTTT. It specifies CATSDLRDSNQPQHF.

This rearrangement joins TRBV7-9 to TRBJ2-3; 7 bases fit TRBD1. The trim removed 3 bases at V and 2 bases at J, leaving 2 bases unmatched. This CDR3 comprises 14 residues. The germline gives CDR1 SEHNR, CDR2 FQNEAQ (reference sequence). The CDR3 DNA reads as TGTGCCAGCAGCTTCGACAGGGCCACAGATACGCAGTATTTT. This gives the protein CASSFDRATDTQYF.

This clonotype was counted a few times. The rearrangement uses TRBV4-1 and TRBJ1-5, with a tentative D call TRBD1 (5 bases). The CDR3 extends over 15 amino acids. The germline gives CDR1 MGHRA, CDR2 YSYEKL. Between the trimmed V and J ends, which lost 0 bases and 3 bases, there was a span of 9 bases. The CDR3 DNA follows: TGCGCCAGCAGCCAAGATCGGGGGGTCAATCAGCCCCAGCATTTT. Its translation: CASSQDRGVNQPQHF.

This clonotype was observed a handful of times. The V gene is TRBV20-1, the J gene TRBJ1-5; 7 nucleotides align to TRBD1. The CDR3 is made up of 15 amino acids. Germline lookup yields CDR1 DFQATT and CDR2 SNEGSKA (reference sequence). J gave up 6 bases and V 3 bases, and 11 bases lay outside the gene matches. The DNA for the CDR3 is TGCAGTGCTAGTAATAGACAGGGACACGTTCAGCCCCAGCATTTT. It specifies CSASNRQGHVQPQHF.

This clonotype was seen only a few times. The rearrangement uses TRBV7-7 and TRBJ2-2, with 11 positions matching TRBD2. This CDR3 region has 17 residues. The V gene end was trimmed by 5 bases and the J gene end by 4 bases; junction bases not matched to a gene: 9. CDR1 and CDR2 from the germline V gene are SSHAT and FNYEAQ (reference sequence). CDR3 loop: CASSKNALAGGTGELFF. CDR3 DNA sequence: TGTGCCAGCAGCAAAAATGCGCTAGCGGGGGGCACCGGGGAGCTGTTTTTT. Combining the CDR3 with reference TRBV7-7 and TRBJ2-2 gives the whole variable domain GAGVSQSPRYKVTKRGQDVTLRCDPISSHATLYWYQQALGQGPEFLTYFNYEAQPDKSGLPSDRFSAERPEGSISTLTIQRTEQRDSAMYRCASSKNALAGGTGELFFGEGSRLTVL.